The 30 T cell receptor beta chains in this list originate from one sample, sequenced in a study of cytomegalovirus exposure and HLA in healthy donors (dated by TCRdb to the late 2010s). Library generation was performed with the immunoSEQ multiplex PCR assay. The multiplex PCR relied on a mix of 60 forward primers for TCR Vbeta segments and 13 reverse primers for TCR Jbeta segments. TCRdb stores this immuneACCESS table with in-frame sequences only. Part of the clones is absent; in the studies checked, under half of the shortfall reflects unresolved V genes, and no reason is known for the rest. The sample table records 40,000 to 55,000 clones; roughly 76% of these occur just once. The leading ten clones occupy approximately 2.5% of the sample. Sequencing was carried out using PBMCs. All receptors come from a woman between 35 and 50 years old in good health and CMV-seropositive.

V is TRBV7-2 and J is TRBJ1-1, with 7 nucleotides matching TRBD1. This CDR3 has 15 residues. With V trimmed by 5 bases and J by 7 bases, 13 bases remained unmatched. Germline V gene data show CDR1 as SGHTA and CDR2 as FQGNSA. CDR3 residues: CASSGTGTVHREAFF. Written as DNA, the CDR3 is TGTGCCAGCAGCGGCACCGGGACAGTCCACCGTGAAGCTTTCTTT.

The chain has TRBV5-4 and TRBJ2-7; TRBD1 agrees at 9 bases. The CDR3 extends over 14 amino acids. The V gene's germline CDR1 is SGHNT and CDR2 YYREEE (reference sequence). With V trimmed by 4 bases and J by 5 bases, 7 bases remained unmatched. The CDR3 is CASSRGQGRNEQYF. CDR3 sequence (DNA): TGTGCCAGCAGCCGAGGACAGGGGAGGAACGAGCAGTACTTC.

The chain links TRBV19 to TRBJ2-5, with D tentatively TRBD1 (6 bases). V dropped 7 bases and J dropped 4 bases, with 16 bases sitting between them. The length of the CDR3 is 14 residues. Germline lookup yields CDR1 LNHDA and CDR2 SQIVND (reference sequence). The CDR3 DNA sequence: TGTGCCAGTAAGGACAGAGGCTCGGGAGAGACCCAGTACTTC. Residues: CASKDRGSGETQYF. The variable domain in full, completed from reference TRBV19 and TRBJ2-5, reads DGGITQSPKYLFRKEGQNVTLSCEQNLNHDAMYWYRQDPGQGLRLIYYSQIVNDFQKGDIAEGYSVSREKKESFPLTVTSAQKNPTAFYLCASKDRGSGETQYFGPGTRLLVL.

CDR3 DNA: TGTGCCAGCAGCTTAGAAATGGGGCGCAGCTATGGCTACACCTTC. Residues: CASSLEMGRSYGYTF. The chain carries TRBV7-2 and TRBJ1-2; TRBD1 might be the D (5 bases). This CDR3 is built from 15 residues. Trimming cost V 1 base and J 4 bases, with 13 bases left between them. Germline V CDR1 and CDR2: SGHTA, FQGNSA.

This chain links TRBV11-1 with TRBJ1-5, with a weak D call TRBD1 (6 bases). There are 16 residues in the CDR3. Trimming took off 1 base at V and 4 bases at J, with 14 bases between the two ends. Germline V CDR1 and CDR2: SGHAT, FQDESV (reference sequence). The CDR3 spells CASSLDGARGNQPQHF. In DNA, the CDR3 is TGTGCCAGCAGCTTAGATGGGGCCAGGGGAAATCAGCCCCAGCATTTT.

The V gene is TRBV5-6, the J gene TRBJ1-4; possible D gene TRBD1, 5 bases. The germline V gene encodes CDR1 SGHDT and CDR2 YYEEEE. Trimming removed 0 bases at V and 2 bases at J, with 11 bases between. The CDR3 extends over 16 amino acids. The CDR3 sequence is CASSLEAPGTNEKLFF. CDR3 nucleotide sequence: TGTGCCAGCAGCTTGGAGGCGCCAGGGACTAATGAAAAACTGTTTTTT.

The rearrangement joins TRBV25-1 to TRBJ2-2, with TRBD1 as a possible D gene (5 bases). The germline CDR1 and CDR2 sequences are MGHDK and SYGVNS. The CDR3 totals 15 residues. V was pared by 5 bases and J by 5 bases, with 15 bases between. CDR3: CASSPRGAATGELFF. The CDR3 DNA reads TGTGCCAGCAGTCCCCGTGGGGCCGCAACCGGGGAGCTGTTTTTT. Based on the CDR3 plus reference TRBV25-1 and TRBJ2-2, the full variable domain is EADIYQTPRYLVIGTGKKITLECSQTMGHDKMYWYQQDPGMELHLIHYSYGVNSTEKGDLSSESTVSRIRTEHFPLTLESARPSHTSQYLCASSPRGAATGELFFGEGSRLTVL.

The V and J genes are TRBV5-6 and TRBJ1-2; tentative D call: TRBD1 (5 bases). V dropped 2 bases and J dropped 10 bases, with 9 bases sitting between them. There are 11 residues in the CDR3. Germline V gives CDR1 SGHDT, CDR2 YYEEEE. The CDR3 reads CASSFQGSYTF. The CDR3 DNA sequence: TGTGCCAGCAGCTTTCAGGGATCCTACACCTTC.

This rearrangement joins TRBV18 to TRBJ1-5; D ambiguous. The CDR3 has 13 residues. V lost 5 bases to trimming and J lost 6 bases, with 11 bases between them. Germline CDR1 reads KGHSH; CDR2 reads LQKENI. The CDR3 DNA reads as TGTGCCAGCTCATTAGAACCGCCTCAGCCCCAGCATTTT. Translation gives CASSLEPPQPQHF.

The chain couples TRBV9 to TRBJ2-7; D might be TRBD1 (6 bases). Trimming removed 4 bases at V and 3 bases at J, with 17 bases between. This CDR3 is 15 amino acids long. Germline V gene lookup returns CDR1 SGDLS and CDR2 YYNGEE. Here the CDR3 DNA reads TGTGCCAGCAGCCGAGGGGCAGGGGATCTCTACGAGCAGTACTTC. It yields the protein CASSRGAGDLYEQYF.

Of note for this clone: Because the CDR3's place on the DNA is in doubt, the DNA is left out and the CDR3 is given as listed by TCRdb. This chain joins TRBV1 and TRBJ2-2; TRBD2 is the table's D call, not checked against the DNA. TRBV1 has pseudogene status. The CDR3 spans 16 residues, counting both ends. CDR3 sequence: CTSASPFGPGTGELFF.

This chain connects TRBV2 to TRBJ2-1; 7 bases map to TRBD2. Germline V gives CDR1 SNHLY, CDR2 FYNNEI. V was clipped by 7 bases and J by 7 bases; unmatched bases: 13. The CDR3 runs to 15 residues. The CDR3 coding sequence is TGTGCCAGCACTAAGAAAACGGGGGGTAGTAATGAGCAGTTCTTC. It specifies CASTKKTGGSNEQFF.

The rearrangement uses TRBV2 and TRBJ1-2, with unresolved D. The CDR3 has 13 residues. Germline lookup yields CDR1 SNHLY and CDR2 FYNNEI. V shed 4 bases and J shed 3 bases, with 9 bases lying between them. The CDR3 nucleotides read TGTGCCAGCAGTGTCCAGACTTACTATGGCTACACCTTC. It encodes CASSVQTYYGYTF.

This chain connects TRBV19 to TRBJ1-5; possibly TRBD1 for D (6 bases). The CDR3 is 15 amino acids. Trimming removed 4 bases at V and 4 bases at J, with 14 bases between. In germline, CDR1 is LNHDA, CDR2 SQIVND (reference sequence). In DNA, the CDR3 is TGTGCCAGTAGTACTGACAGGAAGGGAAATCAGCCCCAGCATTTT. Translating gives CASSTDRKGNQPQHF.

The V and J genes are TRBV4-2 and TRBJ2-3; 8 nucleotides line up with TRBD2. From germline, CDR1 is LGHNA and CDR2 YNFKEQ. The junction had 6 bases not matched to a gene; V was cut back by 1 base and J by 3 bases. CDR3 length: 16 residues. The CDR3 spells CASSQVLAGQTDTQYF. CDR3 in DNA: TGTGCCAGCAGCCAAGTGCTAGCGGGCCAGACAGATACGCAGTATTTT.

In nucleotides, the CDR3 is TGTGCCAGCAGCTTAAGGACAGGGGAGTTCTACAATGAGCAGTTCTTC. This encodes CASSLRTGEFYNEQFF. This chain uses TRBV13 with TRBJ2-1; 9 positions match TRBD1. The V segment lost 2 bases and the J segment 3 bases; nucleotides outside the gene matches: 5. Germline CDR1 reads PRHDT; CDR2 reads FYEKMQ (reference sequence). This CDR3 region has 16 residues.

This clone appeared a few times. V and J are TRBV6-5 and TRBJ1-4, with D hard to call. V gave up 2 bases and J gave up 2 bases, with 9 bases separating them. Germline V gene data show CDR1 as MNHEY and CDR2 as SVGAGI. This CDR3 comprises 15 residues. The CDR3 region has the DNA TGTGCCAGCAGTTACGACGGGAGCACTAATGAAAAACTGTTTTTT. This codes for CASSYDGSTNEKLFF.

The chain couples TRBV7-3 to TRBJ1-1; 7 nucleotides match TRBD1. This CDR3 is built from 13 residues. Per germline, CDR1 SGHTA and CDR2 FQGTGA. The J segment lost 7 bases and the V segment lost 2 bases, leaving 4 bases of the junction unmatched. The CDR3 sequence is CASSLDRVNEAFF. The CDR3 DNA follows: TGTGCCAGCAGCTTAGACAGGGTAAATGAAGCTTTCTTT.

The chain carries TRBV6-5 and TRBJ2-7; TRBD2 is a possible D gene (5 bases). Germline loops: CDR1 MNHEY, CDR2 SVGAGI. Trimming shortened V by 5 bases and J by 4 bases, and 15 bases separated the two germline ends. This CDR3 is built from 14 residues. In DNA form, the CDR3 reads TGTGCCAGCAGTACACCGGACGGGGTGTACGAGCAGTACTTC. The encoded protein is CASSTPDGVYEQYF.

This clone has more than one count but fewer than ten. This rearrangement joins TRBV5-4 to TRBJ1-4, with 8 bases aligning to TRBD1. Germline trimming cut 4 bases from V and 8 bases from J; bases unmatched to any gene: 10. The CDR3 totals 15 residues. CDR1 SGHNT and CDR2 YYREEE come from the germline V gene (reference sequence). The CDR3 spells CASSRPQGGQEKLFF. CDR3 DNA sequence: TGTGCCAGCAGCCGGCCACAGGGGGGTCAGGAAAAACTGTTTTTT. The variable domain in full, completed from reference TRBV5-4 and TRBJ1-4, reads ETGVTQSPTHLIKTRGQQVTLRCSSQSGHNTVSWYQQALGQGPQFIFQYYREEENGRGNFPPRFSGLQFPNYSSELNVNALELDDSALYLCASSRPQGGQEKLFFGSGTQLSVL.

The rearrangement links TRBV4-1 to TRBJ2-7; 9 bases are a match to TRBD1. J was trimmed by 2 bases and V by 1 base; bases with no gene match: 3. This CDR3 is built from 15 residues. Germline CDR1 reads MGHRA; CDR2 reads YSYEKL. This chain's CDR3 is CASSQGQGDTYEQYF. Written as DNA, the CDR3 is TGCGCCAGCAGCCAAGGACAGGGGGATACCTACGAGCAGTACTTC.

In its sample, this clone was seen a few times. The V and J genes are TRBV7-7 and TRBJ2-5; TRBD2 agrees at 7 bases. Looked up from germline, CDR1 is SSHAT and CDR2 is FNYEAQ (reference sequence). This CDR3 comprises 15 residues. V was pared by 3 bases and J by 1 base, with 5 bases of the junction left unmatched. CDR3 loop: CASSLQTSSQETQYF. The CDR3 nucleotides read TGTGCCAGCAGCTTGCAGACTAGCTCCCAAGAGACCCAGTACTTC.

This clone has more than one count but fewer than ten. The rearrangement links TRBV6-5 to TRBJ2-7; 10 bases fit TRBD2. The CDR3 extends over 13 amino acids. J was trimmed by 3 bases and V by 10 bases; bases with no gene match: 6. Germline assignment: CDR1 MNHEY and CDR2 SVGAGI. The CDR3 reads CATKRGGLYEQYF. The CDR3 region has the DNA TGTGCCACAAAGCGGGGGGGCCTCTACGAGCAGTACTTC.

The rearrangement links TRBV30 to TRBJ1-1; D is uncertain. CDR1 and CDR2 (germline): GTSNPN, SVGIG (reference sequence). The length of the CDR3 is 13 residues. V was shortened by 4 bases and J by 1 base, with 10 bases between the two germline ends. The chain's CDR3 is CAWNEYGNTEAFF. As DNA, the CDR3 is TGTGCCTGGAATGAGTATGGGAACACTGAAGCTTTCTTT.

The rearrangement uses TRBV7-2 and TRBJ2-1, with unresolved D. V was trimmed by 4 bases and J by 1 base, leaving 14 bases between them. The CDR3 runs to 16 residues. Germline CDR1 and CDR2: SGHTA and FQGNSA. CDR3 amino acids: CASSSKLAASYNEQFF. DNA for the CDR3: TGTGCCAGCAGCTCAAAGCTTGCTGCGTCCTACAATGAGCAGTTCTTC.

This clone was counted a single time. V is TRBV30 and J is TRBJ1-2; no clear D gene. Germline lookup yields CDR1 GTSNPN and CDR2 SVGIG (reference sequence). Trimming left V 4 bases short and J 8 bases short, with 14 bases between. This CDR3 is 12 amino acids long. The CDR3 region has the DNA TGTGCCTGGAACGCGGGATTGAGGGGCTACACCTTC. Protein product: CAWNAGLRGYTF.

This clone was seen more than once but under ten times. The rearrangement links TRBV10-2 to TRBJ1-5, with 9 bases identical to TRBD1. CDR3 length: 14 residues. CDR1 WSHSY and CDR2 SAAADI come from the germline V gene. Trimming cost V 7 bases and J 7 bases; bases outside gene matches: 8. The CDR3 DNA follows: TGCGCCAGCAAAATGACAGGGGGGGAACAGCCCCAGCATTTT. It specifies CASKMTGGEQPQHF.

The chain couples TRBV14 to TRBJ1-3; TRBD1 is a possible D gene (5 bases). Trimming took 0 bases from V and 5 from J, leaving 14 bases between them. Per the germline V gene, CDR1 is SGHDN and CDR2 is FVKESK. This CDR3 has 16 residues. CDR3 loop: CASSQEDWRGRNTIYF. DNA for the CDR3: TGTGCCAGCAGCCAAGAAGATTGGAGGGGTAGAAACACCATATATTTT.

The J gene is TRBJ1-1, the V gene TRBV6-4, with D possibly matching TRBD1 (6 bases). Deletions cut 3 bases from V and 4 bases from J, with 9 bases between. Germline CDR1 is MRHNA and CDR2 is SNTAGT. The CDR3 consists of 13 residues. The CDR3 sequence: CASSEGAGTEAFF. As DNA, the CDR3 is TGTGCCAGCAGTGAGGGGGCGGGCACTGAAGCTTTCTTT.

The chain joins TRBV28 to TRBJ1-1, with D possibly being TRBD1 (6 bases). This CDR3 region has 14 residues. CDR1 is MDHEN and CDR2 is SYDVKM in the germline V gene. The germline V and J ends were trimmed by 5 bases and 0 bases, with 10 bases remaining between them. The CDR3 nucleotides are TGTGCCAGCAGTAGGGGGGGGTTGAACACTGAAGCTTTCTTT. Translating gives CASSRGGLNTEAFF.